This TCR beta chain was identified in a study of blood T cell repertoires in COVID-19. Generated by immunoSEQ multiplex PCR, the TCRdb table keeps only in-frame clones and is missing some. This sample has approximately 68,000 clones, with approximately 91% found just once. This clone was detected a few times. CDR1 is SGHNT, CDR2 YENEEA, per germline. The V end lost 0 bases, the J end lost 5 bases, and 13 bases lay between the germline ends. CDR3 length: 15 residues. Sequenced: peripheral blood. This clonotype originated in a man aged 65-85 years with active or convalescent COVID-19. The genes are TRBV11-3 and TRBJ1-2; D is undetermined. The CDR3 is CASSLDMRAPYGYTF. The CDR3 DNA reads TGTGCCAGCAGCTTAGATATGAGGGCTCCGTATGGCTACACCTTC.